These 17 T cell receptor beta chains share one sample of origin, sequenced in a study of blood T cell repertoires in COVID-19. The assay was immunoSEQ multiplex PCR, and TCRdb's table has in-frame clones only and misses some. There are about 300,000 clones in the sample; approximately 88% occur only once, and less than 2% lies in the top ten. Sequencing was carried out using PBMCs or T cells enriched from blood (not recorded which). The source of these receptors is a woman aged 40 to 50 who had recovered from COVID-19.

V and J are TRBV2 and TRBJ1-1; tentative D call: TRBD1 (5 bases). In germline, CDR1 is SNHLY, CDR2 FYNNEI. The CDR3 is 13 residues long. V lost 5 bases, J lost 0 bases, and 7 bases lay in between. CDR3 nucleotide sequence: TGTGCCAGCAGTACAGGAATGAACACTGAAGCTTTCTTT. It yields the protein CASSTGMNTEAFF.

The chain employs TRBV7-9 and TRBJ1-6; D is possibly TRBD1 (5 bases). The germline gives CDR1 SEHNR, CDR2 FQNEAQ (reference sequence). The CDR3 length is 18 residues. The CDR3, as DNA: TGTGCGATACCCGTCGGGGGGGAAAGAATCCCCTATAATTCACCCCTCCACTTT. Translating gives CAIPVGGERIPYNSPLHF.

The chain employs TRBV27 and TRBJ2-1; 10 bases are shared with TRBD2. The V gene's germline CDR1 is MNHEY and CDR2 SMNVEV (reference sequence). This CDR3 has 15 residues. Trimming took 3 bases from V and 4 from J; bases not matched to a gene: 3. CDR3 sequence reads: CASSLGTSEYNEQFF. The CDR3 DNA reads as TGTGCCAGCAGTTTGGGGACTAGCGAGTACAATGAGCAGTTCTTC.

The rearrangement joins TRBV6-5 to TRBJ1-3; D gene ambiguous. Germline loops: CDR1 MNHEY, CDR2 SVGAGI. V was pared by 6 bases and J by 0 bases, with 9 bases between. The CDR3 length is 14 residues. The chain's CDR3 is CASRLISSGNTIYF. CDR3 bases: TGTGCCAGCAGGCTCATTAGCTCTGGAAACACCATATATTTT.

The chain recombines TRBV25-1 with TRBJ2-2, with D uncertain. Trimming took off 0 bases at V and 5 bases at J, with 7 bases between the two ends. The CDR3 spans 14 residues. CDR1 is MGHDK, CDR2 SYGVNS, per germline. Here the CDR3 reads CASSEYGATGELFF. The CDR3 coding sequence is TGTGCCAGCAGTGAATACGGAGCAACCGGGGAGCTGTTTTTT.

The genes are TRBV5-1 and TRBJ1-3, with D uncertain. V lost 0 bases to trimming and J lost 0 bases, with 10 bases between them. CDR1 is SGHRS, CDR2 YFSETQ, per germline. The CDR3 covers 16 residues. This chain's CDR3 is CASSLAIQSSGNTIYF. The CDR3 region has the DNA TGCGCCAGCAGCTTGGCCATACAGTCCTCTGGAAACACCATATATTTT.

In this sample, this clone turned up once. The chain has TRBV27 and TRBJ2-1; 8 bases line up with TRBD2. Germline V gene sequence: CDR1 MNHEY, CDR2 SMNVEV (reference sequence). This CDR3 is 14 amino acids long. After removal of 6 bases from V and 6 bases from J, the junction contained 7 bases not matched to a gene. The chain's CDR3 is CASSGGGIANEQFF. In DNA, the CDR3 is TGTGCCAGCAGCGGGGGGGGGATAGCCAATGAGCAGTTCTTC.

The chain recombines TRBV18 with TRBJ2-5; TRBD2 matches at 7 bases. This CDR3 is built from 16 residues. The V and J ends lost 3 bases and 4 bases, in that order; junction bases with no gene match: 11. Germline CDR1 is KGHSH and CDR2 is LQKENI. The CDR3 DNA reads TGTGCCAGCTCACCCCCCCTACGCGGGGGAAGAGAGACCCAGTACTTC. Its protein is CASSPPLRGGRETQYF.

The CDR3 loop reads CASSFGQGSNQPQHF. The CDR3 coding sequence is TGTGCCAGCAGTTTTGGACAGGGGAGCAATCAGCCCCAGCATTTT. The gene calls are TRBV27 and TRBJ1-5; 9 nucleotides agree with TRBD1. In germline, CDR1 is MNHEY, CDR2 SMNVEV (reference sequence). CDR3 length equals 15 residues. After removal of 3 bases from V and 1 base from J, the junction contained 1 base not matched to a gene.

This clone was seen only once. The chain joins TRBV7-2 to TRBJ2-1, with a tentative D call TRBD1 (6 bases). Trimming took 3 bases from V and 6 from J, leaving 18 bases between them. The CDR3 has 16 amino acids. In germline, CDR1 is SGHTA, CDR2 FQGNSA. CDR3 amino acids: CASSFPRGTGINEQFF. DNA for the CDR3: TGTGCCAGCAGCTTCCCACGCGGAACAGGGATCAATGAGCAGTTCTTC. Full variable domain (remainder filled in from reference TRBV7-2 and TRBJ2-1): GAGVSQSPSNKVTEKGKDVELRCDPISGHTALYWYRQSLGQGLEFLIYFQGNSAPDKSGLPSDRFSAERTGGSVSTLTIQRTQQEDSAVYLCASSFPRGTGINEQFFGPGTRLTVL.

CDR3: CASSACGGGDEQYF. CDR3 DNA: TGTGCCAGCAGCGCTTGCGGCGGGGGCGACGAGCAGTACTTC. V is TRBV12-1 and J is TRBJ2-7; TRBD2 is the table's D call and was not checked against the DNA. TRBV12-1 is an annotated pseudogene. The CDR3 is made up of 14 amino acids.

The gene calls are TRBV6-4 and TRBJ2-2; the match to TRBD1 covers 11 bases. The CDR3 is 16 residues long. The germline gives CDR1 MRHNA, CDR2 SNTAGT. V lost 6 bases to trimming and J lost 6 bases; unmatched junction nucleotides: 9. The CDR3 sequence is CASSSQPGQGAGELFF. The CDR3 DNA sequence: TGTGCCAGCAGCTCTCAACCGGGACAGGGGGCCGGGGAGCTGTTTTTT.

In its sample, this clone was seen once. The chain is built from TRBV4-1 and TRBJ2-3; no clear D gene. Germline CDR1 and CDR2: MGHRA and YSYEKL. The CDR3 has 14 residues. Between the trimmed V and J ends, which lost 0 bases and 4 bases, there was a span of 8 bases. CDR3 protein: CASSQERLPDTQYF. Written as DNA, the CDR3 is TGCGCCAGCAGCCAAGAGAGACTCCCAGATACGCAGTATTTT.

The rearrangement links TRBV7-8 to TRBJ1-4; no clear D gene. With 2 bases removed from V and 4 bases from J, the gap between germline ends came to 11 bases. The CDR3 runs 15 residues. Germline CDR1 SGHVS, CDR2 FQNEAQ. CDR3 in DNA: TGTGCCAGCAGCTTAAGAACTGTCCGTAATGAAAAACTGTTTTTT. It encodes CASSLRTVRNEKLFF.

This clone was seen once. The chain recombines TRBV3-1 (or the pseudogene TRBV3-2) with TRBJ1-2; 8 bases are shared with TRBD1. The V and J ends lost 4 bases and 2 bases, in that order; junction bases with no gene match: 3. Germline CDR1 and CDR2: LGHDT and YNNKEL (reference sequence). This CDR3 contains 14 residues. This chain's CDR3 is CASSPRQGNYGYTF. In nucleotides, the CDR3 is TGTGCCAGCAGCCCGCGACAGGGGAACTATGGCTACACCTTC.

CDR3 loop: CASSQDPRPLLNSGEQYF. In DNA form, the CDR3 reads TGCGCCAGCAGCCAAGATCCCAGGCCCCTCCTTAATTCAGGCGAGCAGTACTTC. V is TRBV4-1 and J is TRBJ2-7; D uncertain. Per germline, CDR1 MGHRA and CDR2 YSYEKL. The V end lost 0 bases, the J end lost 6 bases, and 24 bases lay between the germline ends. The CDR3 runs 18 residues.

The CDR3 DNA reads TGTGCCAGCAGTTGGCGGGGGCTTGTAGACGAAGCTTTCTTT. Translated, it gives CASSWRGLVDEAFF. This rearrangement joins TRBV27 to TRBJ1-1, with TRBD1 as a possible D gene (6 bases). Germline V gene lookup returns CDR1 MNHEY and CDR2 SMNVEV (reference sequence). This CDR3 comprises 14 residues. Trimming removed 4 bases from V and 8 bases from J, with 17 bases in between.